Given below is one T cell receptor (beta chain) in context. The antigen is not known. The data originate from a study of post-analysis software for immune sequencing data. V lost 6 bases and J lost 11; bases outside the gene matches: 12. The CDR3 totals 14 residues. Germline CDR1 reads DFQATT; CDR2 reads SNEGSKA (reference sequence). Unique-molecular-identifier-tagged TCR beta cDNA libraries were used. Each CDR3 protein gets one entry after TCRdb re-called the PCR reads with MiXCR. The table includes fewer than 850,000 distinct CDR3 sequences, 25% to 30% detected once. Study conclusions and caveats: Patients with multiple sclerosis recorded significantly lower normalized Chao1 diversity than controls, the study found. Roughly five TRBV segments appeared more often in patients than in controls, and TRBV5-6, TRBV5-1 and TRBV20-1 were among these.

Input material: blood. This sequence joins TRBV20-1 and TRBJ2-5; 13 positions agree with TRBD2. This sequence originates from a girl aged 10 to 17 with multiple sclerosis. The CDR3 region has the DNA TGCAGTGCCAAAACTAGCGGGAGGGCCTTTGAGCAGTACTTC. Protein sequence: CSAKTSGRAFEQYF.